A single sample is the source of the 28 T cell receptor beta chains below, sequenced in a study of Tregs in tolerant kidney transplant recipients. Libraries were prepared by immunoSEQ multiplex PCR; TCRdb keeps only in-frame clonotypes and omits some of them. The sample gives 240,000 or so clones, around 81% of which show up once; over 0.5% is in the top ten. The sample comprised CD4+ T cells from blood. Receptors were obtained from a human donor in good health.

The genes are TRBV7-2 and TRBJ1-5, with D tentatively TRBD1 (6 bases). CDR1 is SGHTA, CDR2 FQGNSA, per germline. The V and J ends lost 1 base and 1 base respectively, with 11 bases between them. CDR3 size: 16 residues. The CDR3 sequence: CASSLGSQGSNQPQHF. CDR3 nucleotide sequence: TGTGCCAGCAGCTTAGGGTCACAGGGCAGCAATCAGCCCCAGCATTTT.

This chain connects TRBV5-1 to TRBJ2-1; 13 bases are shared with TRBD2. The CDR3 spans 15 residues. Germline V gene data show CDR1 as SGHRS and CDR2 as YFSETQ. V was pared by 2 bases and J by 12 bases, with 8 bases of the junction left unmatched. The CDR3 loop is CASSFGLAGDPRQFF. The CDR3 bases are TGCGCCAGCAGCTTTGGACTAGCGGGAGATCCGAGGCAGTTCTTC.

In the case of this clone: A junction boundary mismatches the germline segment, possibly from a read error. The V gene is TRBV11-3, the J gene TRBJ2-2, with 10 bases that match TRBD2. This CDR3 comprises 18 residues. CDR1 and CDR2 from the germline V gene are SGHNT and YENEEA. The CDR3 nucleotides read TGTGCCCGCAGCTTAGAAGGGGGCCCTAGCGGGGGAAGCGGGGAGCTGTTTTTT. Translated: CARSLEGGPSGGSGELFF. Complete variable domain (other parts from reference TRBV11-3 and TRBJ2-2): EAGVVQSPRYKIIEKKQPVAFWCNPISGHNTLYWYLQNLGQGPELLIRYENEEAVDDSQLPKDRFSAERLKGVDSTLKIQPAELGDSAVYLCARSLEGGPSGGSGELFFGEGSRLTVL.

The CDR3 is CASSEVAGKAFF. The CDR3 DNA is TGTGCCAGCAGTGAAGTAGCAGGGAAAGCTTTCTTT. V gene TRBV6-1 combines with J gene TRBJ1-1; tentative D call: TRBD1 (5 bases). Germline values: CDR1 MNHNS, CDR2 SASEGT. There are 12 residues in the CDR3. Trimming took 1 base from V and 9 from J, leaving 9 bases between them.

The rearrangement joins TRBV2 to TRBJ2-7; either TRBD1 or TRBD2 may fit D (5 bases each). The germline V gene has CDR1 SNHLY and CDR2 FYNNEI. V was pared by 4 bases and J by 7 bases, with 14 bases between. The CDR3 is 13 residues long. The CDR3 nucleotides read TGTGCCAGCAGTGTGGCGGGTAGGGGTGAGCAGTACTTC. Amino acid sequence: CASSVAGRGEQYF.

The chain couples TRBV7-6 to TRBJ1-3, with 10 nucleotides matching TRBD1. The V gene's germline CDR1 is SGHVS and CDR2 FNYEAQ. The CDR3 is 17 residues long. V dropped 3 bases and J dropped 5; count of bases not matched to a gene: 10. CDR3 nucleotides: TGTGCCAGCAGCTTCAACCGGGACAGGGGATCAAGAAACACCATATATTTT. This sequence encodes CASSFNRDRGSRNTIYF.

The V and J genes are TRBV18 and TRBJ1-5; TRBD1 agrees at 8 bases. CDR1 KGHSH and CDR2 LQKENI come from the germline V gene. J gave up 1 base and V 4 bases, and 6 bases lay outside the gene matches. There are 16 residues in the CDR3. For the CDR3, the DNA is TGTGCCAGCTCACTGGGACAGGTGGGGAGCAATCAGCCCCAGCATTTT. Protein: CASSLGQVGSNQPQHF.

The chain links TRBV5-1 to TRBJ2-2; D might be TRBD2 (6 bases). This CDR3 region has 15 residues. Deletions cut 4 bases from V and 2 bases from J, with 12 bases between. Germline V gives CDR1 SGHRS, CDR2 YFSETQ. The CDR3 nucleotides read TGCGCCAGCAGCCGGGGAGGTGTAAACACCGGGGAGCTGTTTTTT. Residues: CASSRGGVNTGELFF.

The CDR3 loop is CASSLVGAMNTEAFF. The CDR3, as DNA: TGCGCCAGCAGCTTGGTTGGGGCGATGAACACTGAAGCTTTCTTT. This chain joins TRBV5-1 and TRBJ1-1, with a tentative D call TRBD1 (5 bases). The CDR3 is 15 residues long. Trimming took off 0 bases at V and 0 bases at J, with 9 bases between the two ends. CDR1 SGHRS and CDR2 YFSETQ come from the germline V gene.

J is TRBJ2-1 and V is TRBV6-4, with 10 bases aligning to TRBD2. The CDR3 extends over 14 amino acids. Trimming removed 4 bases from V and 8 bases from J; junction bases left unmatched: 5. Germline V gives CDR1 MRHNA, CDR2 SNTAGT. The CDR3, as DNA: TGTGCCAGCAGTGTCACTAGCGGGGTGGATGAGCAGTTCTTC. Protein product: CASSVTSGVDEQFF.

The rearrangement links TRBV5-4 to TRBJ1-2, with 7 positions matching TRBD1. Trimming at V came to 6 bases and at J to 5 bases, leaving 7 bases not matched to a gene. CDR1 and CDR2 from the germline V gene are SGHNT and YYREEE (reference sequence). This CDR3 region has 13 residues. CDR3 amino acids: CASTEGAWYGYTF. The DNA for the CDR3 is TGTGCCAGCACGGAGGGGGCCTGGTATGGCTACACCTTC.

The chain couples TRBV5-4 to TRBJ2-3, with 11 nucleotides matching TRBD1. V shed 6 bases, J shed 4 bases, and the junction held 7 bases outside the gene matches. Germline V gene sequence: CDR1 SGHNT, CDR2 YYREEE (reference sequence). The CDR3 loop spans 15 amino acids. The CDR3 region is CASTRTGGQADTQYF. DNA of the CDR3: TGTGCCAGCACCAGGACAGGGGGCCAGGCAGATACGCAGTATTTT.

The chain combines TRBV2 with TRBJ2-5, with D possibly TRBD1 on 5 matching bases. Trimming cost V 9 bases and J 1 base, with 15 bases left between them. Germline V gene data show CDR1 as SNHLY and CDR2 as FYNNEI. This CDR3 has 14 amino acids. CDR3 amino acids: CARSTAYAQETQYF. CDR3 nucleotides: TGTGCCAGATCGACAGCATATGCCCAAGAGACCCAGTACTTC.

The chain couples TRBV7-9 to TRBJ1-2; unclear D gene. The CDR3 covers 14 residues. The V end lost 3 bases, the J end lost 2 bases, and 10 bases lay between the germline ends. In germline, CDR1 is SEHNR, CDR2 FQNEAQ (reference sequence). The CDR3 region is CASSFSQQNYGYTF. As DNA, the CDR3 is TGTGCCAGCAGCTTTTCGCAGCAAAACTATGGCTACACCTTC.

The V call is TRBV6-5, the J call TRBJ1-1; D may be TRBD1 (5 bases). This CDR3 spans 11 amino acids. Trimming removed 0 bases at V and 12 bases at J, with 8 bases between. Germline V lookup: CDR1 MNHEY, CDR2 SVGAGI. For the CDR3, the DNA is TGTGCCAGCAGTTACTCGGGGCGGTCTTTCTTT. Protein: CASSYSGRSFF.

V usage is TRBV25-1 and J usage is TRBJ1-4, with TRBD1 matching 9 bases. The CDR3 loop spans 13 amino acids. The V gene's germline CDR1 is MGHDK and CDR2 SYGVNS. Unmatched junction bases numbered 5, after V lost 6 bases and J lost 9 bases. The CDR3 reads CASSGYRGQKLFF. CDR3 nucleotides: TGTGCCAGCAGCGGATACAGGGGGCAAAAACTGTTTTTT.

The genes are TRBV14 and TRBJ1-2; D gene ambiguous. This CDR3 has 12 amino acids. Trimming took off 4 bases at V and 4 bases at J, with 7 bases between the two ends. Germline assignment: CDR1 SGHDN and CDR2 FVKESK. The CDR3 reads CASSPAAYGYTF. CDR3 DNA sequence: TGTGCCAGCAGCCCAGCGGCCTATGGCTACACCTTC.

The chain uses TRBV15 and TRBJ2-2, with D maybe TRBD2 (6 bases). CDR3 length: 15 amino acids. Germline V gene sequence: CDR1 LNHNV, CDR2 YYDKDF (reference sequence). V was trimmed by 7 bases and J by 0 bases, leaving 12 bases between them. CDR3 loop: CATKEGGANTGELFF. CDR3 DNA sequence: TGTGCCACCAAGGAGGGCGGCGCGAACACCGGGGAGCTGTTTTTT.

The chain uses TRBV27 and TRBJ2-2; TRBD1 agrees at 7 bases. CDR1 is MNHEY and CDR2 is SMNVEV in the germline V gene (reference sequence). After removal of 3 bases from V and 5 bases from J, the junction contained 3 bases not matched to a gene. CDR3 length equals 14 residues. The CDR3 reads CASSFRGYTGELFF. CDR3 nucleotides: TGTGCCAGCAGTTTCAGGGGGTATACCGGGGAGCTGTTTTTT.

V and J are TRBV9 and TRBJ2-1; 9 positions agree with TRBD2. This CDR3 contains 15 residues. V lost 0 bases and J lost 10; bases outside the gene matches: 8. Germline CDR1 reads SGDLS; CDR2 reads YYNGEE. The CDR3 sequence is CASSVGGLAGGEQFF. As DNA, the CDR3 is TGTGCCAGCAGCGTAGGGGGACTAGCAGGAGGCGAGCAGTTCTTC.

CDR3 amino acids: CASSPDRGSHEQYF. DNA of the CDR3: TGTGCCAGCAGCCCAGACAGGGGTTCCCACGAGCAGTACTTC. The chain combines TRBV7-3 with TRBJ2-7, with 8 bases that match TRBD1. Trimming removed 5 bases from V and 5 bases from J; junction bases left unmatched: 8. Germline V lookup: CDR1 SGHTA, CDR2 FQGTGA. The CDR3 sequence is 14 residues long.

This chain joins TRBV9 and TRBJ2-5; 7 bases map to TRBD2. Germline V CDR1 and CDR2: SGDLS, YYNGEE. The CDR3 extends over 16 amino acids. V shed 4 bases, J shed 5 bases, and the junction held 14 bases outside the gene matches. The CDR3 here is CASSPRPRGVGETQYF. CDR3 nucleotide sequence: TGTGCCAGCAGCCCTCGACCCCGGGGGGTAGGGGAGACCCAGTACTTC.

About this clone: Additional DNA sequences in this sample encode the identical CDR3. The CDR3 reads CASSLGDRGMDEQYF. In nucleotides, the CDR3 is TGTGCCAGCAGCTTAGGTGACAGGGGTATGGACGAGCAGTACTTC. This rearrangement joins TRBV11-2 to TRBJ2-7; 8 bases map to TRBD1. This CDR3 has 15 amino acids. Germline V gene lookup returns CDR1 SGHAT and CDR2 FQNNGV. V dropped 1 base and J dropped 5; count of bases not matched to a gene: 7. Variable domain in full (rest from reference TRBV11-2 and TRBJ2-7): EAGVAQSPRYKIIEKRQSVAFWCNPISGHATLYWYQQILGQGPKLLIQFQNNGVVDDSQLPKDRFSAERLKGVDSTLKIQPAKLEDSAVYLCASSLGDRGMDEQYFGPGTRLTVT.

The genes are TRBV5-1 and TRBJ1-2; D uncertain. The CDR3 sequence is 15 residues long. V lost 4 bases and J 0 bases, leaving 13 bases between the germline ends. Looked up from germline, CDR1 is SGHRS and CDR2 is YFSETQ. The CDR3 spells CASSPVEGANYGYTF. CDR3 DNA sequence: TGCGCCAGCAGCCCGGTGGAGGGAGCTAACTATGGCTACACCTTC.

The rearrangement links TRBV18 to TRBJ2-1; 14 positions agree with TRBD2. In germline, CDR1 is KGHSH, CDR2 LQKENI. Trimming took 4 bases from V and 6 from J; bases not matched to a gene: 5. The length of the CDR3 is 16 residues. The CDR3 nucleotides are TGTGCCAGCTCACGTGGGACTAGCGGGAGTAGCAATGAGCAGTTCTTC. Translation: CASSRGTSGSSNEQFF.

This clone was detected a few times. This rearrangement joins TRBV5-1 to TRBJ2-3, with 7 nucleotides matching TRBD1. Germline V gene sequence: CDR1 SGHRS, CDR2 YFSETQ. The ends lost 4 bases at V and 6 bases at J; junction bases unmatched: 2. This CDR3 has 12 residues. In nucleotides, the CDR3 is TGCGCCAGCAGCCCGACAGGGGATACGCAGTATTTT. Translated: CASSPTGDTQYF. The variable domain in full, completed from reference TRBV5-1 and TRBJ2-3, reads KAGVTQTPRYLIKTRGQQVTLSCSPISGHRSVSWYQQTPGQGLQFLFEYFSETQRNKGNFPGRFSGRQFSNSRSEMNVSTLELGDSALYLCASSPTGDTQYFGPGTRLTVL.

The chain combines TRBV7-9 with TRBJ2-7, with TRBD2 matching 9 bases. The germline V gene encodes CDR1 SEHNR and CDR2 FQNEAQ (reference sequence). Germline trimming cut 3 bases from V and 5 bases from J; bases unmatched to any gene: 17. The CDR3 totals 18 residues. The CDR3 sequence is CASSLGLVAGDPPDEQYF. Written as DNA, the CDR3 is TGTGCCAGCAGCTTGGGTTTAGTAGCGGGAGACCCACCCGACGAGCAGTACTTC.

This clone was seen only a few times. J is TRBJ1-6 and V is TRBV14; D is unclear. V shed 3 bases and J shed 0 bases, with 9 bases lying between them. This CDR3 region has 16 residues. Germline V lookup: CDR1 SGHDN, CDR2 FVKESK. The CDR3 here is CASSHALGSYNSPLHF. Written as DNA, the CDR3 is TGTGCCAGCAGCCACGCGTTAGGCTCCTATAATTCACCCCTCCACTTT.